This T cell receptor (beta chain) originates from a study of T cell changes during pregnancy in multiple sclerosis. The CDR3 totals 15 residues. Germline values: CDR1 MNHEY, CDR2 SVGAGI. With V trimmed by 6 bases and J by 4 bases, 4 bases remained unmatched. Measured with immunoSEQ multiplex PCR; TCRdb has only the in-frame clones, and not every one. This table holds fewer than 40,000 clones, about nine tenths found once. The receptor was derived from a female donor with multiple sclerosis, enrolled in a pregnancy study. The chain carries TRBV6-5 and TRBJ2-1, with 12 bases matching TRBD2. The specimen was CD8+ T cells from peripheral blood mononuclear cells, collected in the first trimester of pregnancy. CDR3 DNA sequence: TGTGCCAGCAGCTTTACTAGCGGGGGGTACAATGAGCAGTTCTTC. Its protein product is CASSFTSGGYNEQFF.